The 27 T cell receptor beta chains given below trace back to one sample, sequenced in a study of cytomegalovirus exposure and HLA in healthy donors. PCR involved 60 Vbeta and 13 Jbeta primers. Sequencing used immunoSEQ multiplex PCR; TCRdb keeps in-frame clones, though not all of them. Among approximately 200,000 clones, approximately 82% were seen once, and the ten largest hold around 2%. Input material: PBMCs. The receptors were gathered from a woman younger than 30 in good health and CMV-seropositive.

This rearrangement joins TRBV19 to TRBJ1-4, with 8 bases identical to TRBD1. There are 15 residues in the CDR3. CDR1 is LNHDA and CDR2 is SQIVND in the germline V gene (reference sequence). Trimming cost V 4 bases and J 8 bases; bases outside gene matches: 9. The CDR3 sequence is CASSKTGGNDEKLFF. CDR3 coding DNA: TGTGCCAGTAGTAAAACAGGGGGTAACGACGAAAAACTGTTTTTT.

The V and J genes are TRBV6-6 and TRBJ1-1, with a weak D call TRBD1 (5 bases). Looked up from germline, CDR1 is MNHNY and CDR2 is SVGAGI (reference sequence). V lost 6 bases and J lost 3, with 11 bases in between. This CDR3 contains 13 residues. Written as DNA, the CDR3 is TGTGCCAGCAGACCAGGGTGGGACACTGAAGCTTTCTTT. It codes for CASRPGWDTEAFF.

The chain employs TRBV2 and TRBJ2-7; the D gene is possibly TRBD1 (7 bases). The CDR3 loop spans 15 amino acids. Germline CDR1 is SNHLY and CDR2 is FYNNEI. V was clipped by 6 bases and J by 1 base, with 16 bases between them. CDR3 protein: CASSDETGRSYEQYF. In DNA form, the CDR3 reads TGTGCCAGCAGCGACGAGACAGGGAGGTCCTACGAGCAGTACTTC.

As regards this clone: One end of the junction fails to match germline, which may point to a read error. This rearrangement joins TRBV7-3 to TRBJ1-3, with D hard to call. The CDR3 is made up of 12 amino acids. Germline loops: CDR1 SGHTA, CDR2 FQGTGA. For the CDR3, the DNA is TGTGCCAGCAGCTTAACGTCTATTTATATAGATTTT. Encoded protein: CASSLTSIYIDF. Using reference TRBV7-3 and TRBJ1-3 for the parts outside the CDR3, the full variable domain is GAGVSQTPSNKVTEKGKYVELRCDPISGHTALYWYRQSLGQGPEFLIYFQGTGAADDSGLPNDRFFAVRPEGSVSTLKIQRTERGDSAVYLCASSLTSIYIDFGEGSWLTVV.

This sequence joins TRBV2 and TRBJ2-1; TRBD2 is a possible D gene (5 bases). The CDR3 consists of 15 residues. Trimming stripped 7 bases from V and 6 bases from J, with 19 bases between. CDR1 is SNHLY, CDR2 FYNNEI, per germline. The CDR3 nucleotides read TGTGCCAGCACCCCGCGAGGGCCCTTATTCAATGAGCAGTTCTTC. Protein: CASTPRGPLFNEQFF.

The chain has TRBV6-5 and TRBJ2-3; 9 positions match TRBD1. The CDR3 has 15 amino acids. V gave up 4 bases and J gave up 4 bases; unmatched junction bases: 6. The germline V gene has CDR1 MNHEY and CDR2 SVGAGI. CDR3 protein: CASSSAGTGPDTQYF. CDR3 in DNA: TGTGCCAGCAGTTCAGCCGGGACAGGGCCAGATACGCAGTATTTT.

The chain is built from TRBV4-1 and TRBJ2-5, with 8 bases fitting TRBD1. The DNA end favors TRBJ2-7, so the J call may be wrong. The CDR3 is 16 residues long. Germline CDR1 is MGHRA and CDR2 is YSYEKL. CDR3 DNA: TGCGCCAGCAGCCAAATGGTCGGGACAGGAGACTACGAGCAGTACTTC. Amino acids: CASSQMVGTGDYEQYF.

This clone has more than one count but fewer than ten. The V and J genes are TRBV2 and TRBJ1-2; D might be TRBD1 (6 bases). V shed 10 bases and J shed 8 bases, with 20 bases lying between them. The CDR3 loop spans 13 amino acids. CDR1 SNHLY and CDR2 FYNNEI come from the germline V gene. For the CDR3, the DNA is TGTGCCATCTCTACAGGGTTCGCTTTAGGCTACACCTTC. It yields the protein CAISTGFALGYTF.

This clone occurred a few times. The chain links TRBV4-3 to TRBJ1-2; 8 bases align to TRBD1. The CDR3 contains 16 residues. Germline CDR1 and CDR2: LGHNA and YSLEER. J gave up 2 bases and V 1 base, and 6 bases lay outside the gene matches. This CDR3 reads CASSQAPDRENYGYTF. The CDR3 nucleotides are TGCGCCAGCAGCCAAGCCCCGGACAGGGAGAACTATGGCTACACCTTC.

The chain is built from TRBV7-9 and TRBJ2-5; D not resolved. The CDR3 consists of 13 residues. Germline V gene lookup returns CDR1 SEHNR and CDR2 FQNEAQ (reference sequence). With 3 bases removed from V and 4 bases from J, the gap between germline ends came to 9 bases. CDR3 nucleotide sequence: TGTGCCAGCAGCTTGGCAGGTAGAGAGACCCAGTACTTC. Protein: CASSLAGRETQYF. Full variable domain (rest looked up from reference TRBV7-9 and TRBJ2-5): DTGVSQNPRHKITKRGQNVTFRCDPISEHNRLYWYRQTLGQGPEFLTYFQNEAQLEKSRLLSDRFSAERPKGSFSTLEIQRTEQGDSAMYLCASSLAGRETQYFGPGTRLLVL.

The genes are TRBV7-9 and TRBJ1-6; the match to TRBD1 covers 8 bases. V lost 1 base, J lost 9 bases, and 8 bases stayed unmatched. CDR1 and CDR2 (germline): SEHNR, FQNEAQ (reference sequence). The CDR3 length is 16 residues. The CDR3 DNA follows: TGTGCCAGCAGCTTAGATAAACAGGGGGATGGTTCACCCCTCCACTTT. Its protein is CASSLDKQGDGSPLHF.

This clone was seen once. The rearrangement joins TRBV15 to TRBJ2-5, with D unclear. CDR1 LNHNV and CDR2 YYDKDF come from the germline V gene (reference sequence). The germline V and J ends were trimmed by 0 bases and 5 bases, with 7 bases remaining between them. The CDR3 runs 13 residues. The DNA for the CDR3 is TGTGCCACCAGCAGAGATTTATCGGAGACCCAGTACTTC. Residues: CATSRDLSETQYF.

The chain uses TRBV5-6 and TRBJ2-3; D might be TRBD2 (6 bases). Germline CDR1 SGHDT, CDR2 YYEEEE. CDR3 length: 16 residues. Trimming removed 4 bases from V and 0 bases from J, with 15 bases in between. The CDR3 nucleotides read TGTGCCAGCAGCCTTAGGCGGGGCCGGAGCACAGATACGCAGTATTTT. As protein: CASSLRRGRSTDTQYF.

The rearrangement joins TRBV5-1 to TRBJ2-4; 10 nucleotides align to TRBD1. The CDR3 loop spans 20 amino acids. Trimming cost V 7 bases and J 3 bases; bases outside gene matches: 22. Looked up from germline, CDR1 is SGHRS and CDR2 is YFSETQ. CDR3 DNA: TGCGCCAGCCCCGGGAAGCCCGGGACAGGGGTTCTCAGGGGCAAAAACATTCAGTACTTC. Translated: CASPGKPGTGVLRGKNIQYF.

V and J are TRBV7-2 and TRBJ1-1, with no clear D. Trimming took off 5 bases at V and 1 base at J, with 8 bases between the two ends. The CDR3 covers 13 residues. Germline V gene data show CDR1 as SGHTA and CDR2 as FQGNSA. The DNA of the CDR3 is TGTGCCAGCAGCCCCCCAGGGAACACTGAAGCTTTCTTT. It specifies CASSPPGNTEAFF.

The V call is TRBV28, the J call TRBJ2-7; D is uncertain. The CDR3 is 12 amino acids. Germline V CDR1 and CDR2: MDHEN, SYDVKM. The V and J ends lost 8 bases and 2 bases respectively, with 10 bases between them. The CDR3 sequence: CASLQDTYEQYF. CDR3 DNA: TGTGCCAGCCTTCAGGATACCTACGAGCAGTACTTC. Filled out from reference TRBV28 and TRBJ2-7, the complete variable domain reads DVKVTQSSRYLVKRTGEKVFLECVQDMDHENMFWYRQDPGLGLRLIYFSYDVKMKEKGDIPEGYSVSREKKERFSLILESASTNQTSMYLCASLQDTYEQYFGPGTRLTVT.

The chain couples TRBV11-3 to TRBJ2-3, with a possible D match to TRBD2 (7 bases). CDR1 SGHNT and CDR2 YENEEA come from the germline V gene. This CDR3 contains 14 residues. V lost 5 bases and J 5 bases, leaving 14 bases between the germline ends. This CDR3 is CASSPWRGQDTQYF. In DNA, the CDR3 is TGTGCCAGCAGCCCCTGGCGGGGGCAAGATACGCAGTATTTT.

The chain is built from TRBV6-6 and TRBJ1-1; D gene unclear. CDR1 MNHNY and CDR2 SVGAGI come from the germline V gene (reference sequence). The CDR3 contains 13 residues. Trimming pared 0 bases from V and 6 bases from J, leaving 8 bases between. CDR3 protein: CASSYSNYAEAFF. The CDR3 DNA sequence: TGTGCCAGCAGTTACTCTAATTATGCTGAAGCTTTCTTT.

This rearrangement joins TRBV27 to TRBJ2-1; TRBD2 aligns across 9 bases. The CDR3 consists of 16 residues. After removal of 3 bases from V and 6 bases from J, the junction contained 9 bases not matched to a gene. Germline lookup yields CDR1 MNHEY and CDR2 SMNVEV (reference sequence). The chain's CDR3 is CASSFGPGLAPNEQFF. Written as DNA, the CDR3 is TGTGCCAGCAGTTTTGGGCCGGGACTAGCTCCCAATGAGCAGTTCTTC.

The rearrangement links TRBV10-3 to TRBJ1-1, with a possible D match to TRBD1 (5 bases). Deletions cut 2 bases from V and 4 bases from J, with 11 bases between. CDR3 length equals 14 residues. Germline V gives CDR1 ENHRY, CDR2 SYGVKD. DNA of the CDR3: TGTGCCATCAGTGAGCCACAGGCGACCACTGAAGCTTTCTTT. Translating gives CAISEPQATTEAFF.

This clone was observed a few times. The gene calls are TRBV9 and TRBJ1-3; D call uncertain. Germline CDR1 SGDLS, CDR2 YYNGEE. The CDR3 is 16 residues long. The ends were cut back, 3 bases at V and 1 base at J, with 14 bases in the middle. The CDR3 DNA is TGTGCCAGCAGCGCCCGAAACAGCCTTTCTGGAAACACCATATATTTT. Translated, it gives CASSARNSLSGNTIYF.

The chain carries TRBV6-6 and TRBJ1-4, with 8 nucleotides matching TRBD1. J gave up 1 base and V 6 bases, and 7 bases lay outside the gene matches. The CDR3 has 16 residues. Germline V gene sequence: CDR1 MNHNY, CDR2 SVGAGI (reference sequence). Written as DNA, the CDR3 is TGTGCCAGCAGCCCAGACAGGGGACAAACTAATGAAAAACTGTTTTTT. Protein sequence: CASSPDRGQTNEKLFF.

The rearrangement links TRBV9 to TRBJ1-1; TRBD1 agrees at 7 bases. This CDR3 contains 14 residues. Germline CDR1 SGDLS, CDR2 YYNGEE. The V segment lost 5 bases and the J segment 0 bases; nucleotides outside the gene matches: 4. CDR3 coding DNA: TGTGCCAGCAGTACGACAGGGCTGAACACTGAAGCTTTCTTT. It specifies CASSTTGLNTEAFF.

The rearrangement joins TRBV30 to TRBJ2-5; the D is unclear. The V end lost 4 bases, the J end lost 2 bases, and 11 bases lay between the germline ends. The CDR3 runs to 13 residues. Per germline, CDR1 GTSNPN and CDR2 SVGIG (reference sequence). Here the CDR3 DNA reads TGTGCCTGGAACATCCACAATCAAGAGACCCAGTACTTC. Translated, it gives CAWNIHNQETQYF.

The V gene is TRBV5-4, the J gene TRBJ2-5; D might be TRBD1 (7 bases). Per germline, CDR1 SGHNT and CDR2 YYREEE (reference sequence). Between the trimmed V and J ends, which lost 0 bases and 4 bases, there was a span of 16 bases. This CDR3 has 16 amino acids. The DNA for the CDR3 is TGTGCCAGCAGCTTGGATTTTCCAGGGGGAGGAGAGACCCAGTACTTC. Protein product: CASSLDFPGGGETQYF.

CDR3 sequence reads: CASSLGASGVGTGELFF. CDR3 sequence (DNA): TGTGCCAGCAGCTTAGGGGCTAGCGGGGTTGGCACCGGGGAGCTGTTTTTT. This chain joins TRBV7-6 and TRBJ2-2; TRBD2 matches at 9 bases. V dropped 1 base and J dropped 4; count of bases not matched to a gene: 7. This CDR3 spans 17 amino acids. The germline V gene has CDR1 SGHVS and CDR2 FNYEAQ.

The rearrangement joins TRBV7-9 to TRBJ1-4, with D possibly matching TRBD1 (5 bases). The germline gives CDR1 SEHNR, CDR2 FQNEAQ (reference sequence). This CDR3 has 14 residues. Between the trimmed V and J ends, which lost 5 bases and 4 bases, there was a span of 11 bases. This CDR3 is CASSGGVINEKLFF. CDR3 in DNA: TGTGCCAGCAGCGGGGGGGTGATTAATGAAAAACTGTTTTTT.